Following are 9 T cell receptor beta chains from one sample sequenced in a study of identical twins. TCRdb ran MiXCR on the 5' RACE reads and lists one entry per CDR3 protein. The sample lists under 900,000 distinct CDR3 sequences; about 18% were seen once. These sequences were also reported in another study, on T cells expressing NK-cell markers.

Specimen: PBMCs. The receptors stem from a woman in her late teens or twenties in good health.

The chain couples TRBV12-3 or TRBV12-4 to TRBJ2-1; 8 nucleotides line up with TRBD2. There are 16 residues in the CDR3. The V segment lost 2 bases and the J segment 2 bases; nucleotides outside the gene matches: 5. This CDR3 is CASSLSGGGPYNEQFF. DNA of the CDR3: TGTGCCAGCAGTTTAAGCGGGGGAGGGCCCTACAATGAGCAGTTCTTC.

The genes are TRBV20-1 and TRBJ2-1, with D unclear. With 4 bases removed from V and 3 bases from J, the gap between germline ends came to 7 bases. The CDR3 loop spans 12 amino acids. In germline, CDR1 is DFQATT, CDR2 SNEGSKA (reference sequence). CDR3 residues: CSANEVYNEQFF. CDR3 nucleotide sequence: TGCAGTGCTAACGAAGTCTACAATGAGCAGTTCTTC.

This clonotype was seen at least ten times. The chain is built from TRBV5-1 and TRBJ1-6; D unresolved. Trimming took off 0 bases at V and 7 bases at J, with 11 bases between the two ends. Germline CDR1 is SGHRS and CDR2 is YFSETQ. This CDR3 is 15 amino acids long. The CDR3 reads CASSLDTGRNSPLHF. Written as DNA, the CDR3 is TGCGCCAGCAGCTTGGACACGGGAAGAAATTCACCCCTCCACTTT.

V and J are TRBV6-5 and TRBJ1-1, with TRBD1 matching 7 bases. Trimming at V came to 2 bases and at J to 0 bases, leaving 6 bases not matched to a gene. The length of the CDR3 is 16 residues. Germline-derived CDR1 and CDR2 are MNHEY and SVGAGI. The CDR3 loop reads CASSYLWDSLNTEAFF. In nucleotides, the CDR3 is TGTGCCAGCAGTTACCTCTGGGACAGTCTGAACACTGAAGCTTTCTTT.

This clonotype was seen a handful of times. The V and J genes are TRBV18 and TRBJ2-7, with D possibly matching TRBD2 (5 bases). Trimming cost V 2 bases and J 5 bases, with 7 bases left between them. Germline CDR1 is KGHSH and CDR2 is LQKENI. The CDR3 contains 12 residues. CDR3 protein: CASSPGEHEQYF. CDR3 nucleotides: TGTGCCAGCTCACCAGGGGAGCACGAGCAGTACTTC.

V and J are TRBV3-1 and TRBJ2-5; TRBD2 agrees at 14 bases. Losses at the gene ends were 5 bases for V and 5 bases for J; bases not matched to a gene: 10. Germline CDR1 LGHDT, CDR2 YNNKEL (reference sequence). This CDR3 spans 17 amino acids. CDR3 DNA: TGTGCCAGCAGCTCAACGGGACTAGCGGGAGTTGGGGAGACCCAGTACTTC. It encodes CASSSTGLAGVGETQYF.

The CDR3 region is CASSDYSSTDTQYF. CDR3 nucleotide sequence: TGTGCCAGCAGTGACTACTCTAGCACAGATACGCAGTATTTT. The chain recombines TRBV2 with TRBJ2-3; no firm D call. The CDR3 runs 14 residues. Trimming removed 3 bases from V and 0 bases from J, with 7 bases in between. Germline V gene lookup returns CDR1 SNHLY and CDR2 FYNNEI.

This clonotype has more than one count but fewer than ten. This chain links TRBV27 with TRBJ2-7; 8 bases line up with TRBD1. This CDR3 has 16 amino acids. J lost 6 bases, V lost 2 bases, and 12 bases had no gene match. Germline values: CDR1 MNHEY, CDR2 SMNVEV (reference sequence). The CDR3 DNA is TGTGCCAGCAGTTTAATACGTACTCAGGGGGCCTCCGAGCAGTACTTC. Translation: CASSLIRTQGASEQYF.

The rearrangement uses TRBV6-1 and TRBJ1-5, with D perhaps TRBD1 (5 bases). The CDR3 spans 14 residues. Trimming removed 6 bases at V and 9 bases at J, with 18 bases between. CDR1 and CDR2 (germline): MNHNS, SASEGT. The CDR3 protein is CASRKTRDPMPQHF. The CDR3 DNA sequence: TGTGCCAGCAGAAAAACAAGGGACCCGATGCCCCAGCATTTT.